What follows is one T cell receptor beta chain and its context. No antigen is known for it. This record comes from a study of naive and memory T cell subsets. Whole-study findings and limits: From naive to CM, EM and EMRA, diversity decreased and Gini increased.

Both TRBC1 and TRBC2 were covered by a beta constant-region primer of two equimolar oligonucleotides. Four rounds of PCR amplified the ligated cDNA using nested alpha and beta constant-region primers plus SP2. TCRdb passed the UMI-ligation and nested PCR reads through MiXCR, listing each CDR3 protein once. The repertoire includes tens of thousands of distinct CDR3 sequences, roughly 9.2% of them detected once, and around 1.3% sits in the top ten. Cells stained for CD3, CD4, CD8, CD45RA, CD27 and viability were sorted into four CD45RA/CD27 subsets. CDR1 and CDR2 from the germline V gene are SNHLY and FYNNEI. This CDR3 has 15 residues. Trimming removed 0 bases at V and 1 base at J, with 7 bases between.

This sequence was found in a human donor in good health. Sample: naive CD8+ T cells from blood. The rearrangement uses TRBV2 and TRBJ1-3; D is perhaps TRBD1 (5 bases). CDR3 in amino acids: CASSEARGSGNTIYF. The CDR3 DNA follows: TGTGCCAGCAGTGAAGCTCGGGGGTCTGGAAACACCATATATTTT.